These 25 T cell receptor beta chains originate from one sample sequenced in a study of cytomegalovirus exposure and HLA in healthy donors. Primers: 60 Vbeta forward and 13 Jbeta reverse. TCRdb keeps only in-frame clones here, not all; method: immunoSEQ multiplex PCR. Among about 120,000 clones listed, about 75% were seen once. Sequenced input: PBMCs. The receptor set was obtained from a woman aged 40 to 49 in good health and CMV-seropositive.

V is TRBV4-1 and J is TRBJ2-5; 9 nucleotides align to TRBD1. Per the germline V gene, CDR1 is MGHRA and CDR2 is YSYEKL. CDR3 length equals 15 residues. Trimming at V came to 4 bases and at J to 4 bases, leaving 7 bases not matched to a gene. This CDR3 is CASSRGQGRGETQYF. Here the CDR3 DNA reads TGCGCCAGCAGCCGAGGACAGGGGAGGGGAGAGACCCAGTACTTC.

There are a few counts of this clone. V usage is TRBV19 and J usage is TRBJ1-1; D is ambiguous. This CDR3 is built from 15 residues. V was pared by 3 bases and J by 1 base, with 12 bases between. Germline values: CDR1 LNHDA, CDR2 SQIVND (reference sequence). The CDR3 DNA sequence: TGTGCCAGTAGTATCACGTTCCTCAGGAACACTGAAGCTTTCTTT. This gives the protein CASSITFLRNTEAFF.

The V call is TRBV11-2, the J call TRBJ1-3; 8 bases are a match to TRBD1. The V gene end was trimmed by 3 bases and the J gene end by 4 bases; junction bases not matched to a gene: 8. CDR1 and CDR2 from the germline V gene are SGHAT and FQNNGV. This CDR3 has 16 amino acids. For the CDR3, the DNA is TGTGCCAGCAGCTTGGCAGGGGGCGCCGGGGGAAACACCATATATTTT. Amino acid sequence: CASSLAGGAGGNTIYF.

This clone was seen only a few times. V usage is TRBV6-1 and J usage is TRBJ2-1, with 7 bases lining up with TRBD2. The germline V gene encodes CDR1 MNHNS and CDR2 SASEGT. Losses at the gene ends were 4 bases for V and 0 bases for J; bases not matched to a gene: 6. The CDR3 consists of 16 residues. CDR3 nucleotide sequence: TGTGCCAGCAGTGCCACTAGCGACCCCTCCTACAATGAGCAGTTCTTC. Protein product: CASSATSDPSYNEQFF.

This clone has only a few counts. The rearrangement links TRBV5-1 to TRBJ2-3; D perhaps matches TRBD1 (6 bases). The V gene's germline CDR1 is SGHRS and CDR2 YFSETQ. V shed 3 bases and J shed 5 bases, with 13 bases lying between them. This CDR3 comprises 14 residues. In DNA form, the CDR3 reads TGCGCCAGCAGCTATGCTACAGGGTTAGATACGCAGTATTTT. Translating gives CASSYATGLDTQYF.

This clone was seen only a few times. This sequence joins TRBV5-1 and TRBJ1-3; D is uncertain. V was shortened by 5 bases and J by 0 bases, with 12 bases between the two germline ends. The CDR3 extends over 15 amino acids. Per germline, CDR1 SGHRS and CDR2 YFSETQ. Written as DNA, the CDR3 is TGCGCCAGCAGGATTACAGAATTCTCTGGAAACACCATATATTTT. Translation: CASRITEFSGNTIYF.

The chain carries TRBV5-1 and TRBJ1-1, with unresolved D. Deletions cut 5 bases from V and 1 base from J, with 12 bases between. This CDR3 is 14 amino acids long. CDR1 is SGHRS, CDR2 YFSETQ, per germline. This CDR3 reads CASRQTLANTEAFF. The CDR3 nucleotides are TGCGCCAGCAGACAAACGTTAGCGAACACTGAAGCTTTCTTT. The full variable domain, its missing parts supplied by reference TRBV5-1 and TRBJ1-1, is KAGVTQTPRYLIKTRGQQVTLSCSPISGHRSVSWYQQTPGQGLQFLFEYFSETQRNKGNFPGRFSGRQFSNSRSEMNVSTLELGDSALYLCASRQTLANTEAFFGQGTRLTVV.

This clone appeared once. The V and J genes are TRBV7-2 and TRBJ1-1; weak D call: TRBD1 (6 bases). The V end was cut by 5 bases, the J end by 11 bases, with 12 bases between. Germline values: CDR1 SGHTA, CDR2 FQGNSA. The CDR3 covers 11 residues. The CDR3: CASSRWQGAFF. Here the CDR3 DNA reads TGTGCCAGCAGCCGGTGGCAGGGGGCTTTCTTT.

The rearrangement links TRBV5-5 to TRBJ2-7; D ambiguous. Germline assignment: CDR1 SGHKS and CDR2 YYEKEE (reference sequence). The V and J ends lost 4 bases and 3 bases respectively, with 8 bases between them. The CDR3 extends over 12 amino acids. The CDR3 reads CASSVPGYEQYF. The CDR3 DNA reads as TGTGCCAGCAGCGTTCCGGGCTACGAGCAGTACTTC. The variable domain in full, completed from reference TRBV5-5 and TRBJ2-7, reads DAGVTQSPTHLIKTRGQQVTLRCSPISGHKSVSWYQQVLGQGPQFIFQYYEKEERGRGNFPDRFSARQFPNYSSELNVNALLLGDSALYLCASSVPGYEQYFGPGTRLTVT.

The V and J genes are TRBV5-1 and TRBJ1-5; 8 bases align to TRBD1. CDR1 and CDR2 (germline): SGHRS, YFSETQ. The J segment lost 5 bases and the V segment lost 4 bases, leaving 2 bases of the junction unmatched. CDR3 length: 13 residues. CDR3 residues: CASSLTGDQPQHF. For the CDR3, the DNA is TGCGCCAGCAGCCTGACAGGGGATCAGCCCCAGCATTTT.

The rearrangement joins TRBV30 to TRBJ1-1, with D perhaps TRBD1 (6 bases). CDR3 size: 12 residues. V gave up 3 bases and J gave up 10 bases, with 15 bases separating them. The germline CDR1 and CDR2 sequences are GTSNPN and SVGIG (reference sequence). The CDR3 region is CAWSETGTGAFF. The CDR3 DNA reads as TGTGCCTGGAGCGAAACAGGGACGGGAGCTTTCTTT.

The table lists this clone with many counts. The chain couples TRBV19 to TRBJ1-6, with D possibly matching TRBD1 (5 bases). The CDR3 covers 14 residues. V shed 7 bases and J shed 10 bases, with 17 bases lying between them. CDR1 and CDR2 from the germline V gene are LNHDA and SQIVND (reference sequence). DNA for the CDR3: TGTGCCAGTAAGGCTGGGGGGTATGGATCACCCCTCCACTTT. Protein product: CASKAGGYGSPLHF.

The chain links TRBV18 to TRBJ2-4; 7 bases are a match to TRBD1. With V trimmed by 0 bases and J by 0 bases, 5 bases remained unmatched. The CDR3 is 17 residues long. Looked up from germline, CDR1 is KGHSH and CDR2 is LQKENI. CDR3 residues: CASSPPGQDLAKNIQYF. The CDR3, as DNA: TGTGCCAGCTCACCACCCGGACAGGATCTAGCCAAAAACATTCAGTACTTC.

This chain joins TRBV6-6 and TRBJ1-2; a weak D match, TRBD1 (5 bases). Between the trimmed V and J ends, which lost 9 bases and 6 bases, there was a span of 26 bases. This CDR3 region has 16 residues. The germline gives CDR1 MNHNY, CDR2 SVGAGI (reference sequence). DNA for the CDR3: TGTGCCAGTAGAAAGATCCAGGGTCTTAATACGGATGGCTACACCTTC. It codes for CASRKIQGLNTDGYTF.

V is TRBV2 and J is TRBJ1-2, with 7 bases aligning to TRBD1. The CDR3 is 13 residues long. V shed 4 bases, J shed 3 bases, and the junction held 2 bases outside the gene matches. Germline V lookup: CDR1 SNHLY, CDR2 FYNNEI. The CDR3 DNA follows: TGTGCCAGCAGTGGACAGGGTGACTATGGCTACACCTTC. This codes for CASSGQGDYGYTF.

The chain recombines TRBV11-2 with TRBJ1-5; 10 bases are a match to TRBD1. This CDR3 is 15 amino acids long. V was pared by 5 bases and J by 3 bases, with 4 bases of the junction left unmatched. CDR1 is SGHAT, CDR2 FQNNGV, per germline. This chain's CDR3 is CASSPGQGDNQPQHF. The CDR3 DNA reads TGTGCCAGCAGCCCCGGACAGGGGGACAATCAGCCCCAGCATTTT.

This clone was recorded a few times. The CDR3 region is CASSPWGSPATNEKLFF. The CDR3 nucleotides read TGTGCCAGCTCACCATGGGGCAGCCCAGCAACTAATGAAAAACTGTTTTTT. V usage is TRBV18 and J usage is TRBJ1-4; a possible D gene is TRBD1 (5 bases). Trimming left V 2 bases short and J 0 bases short, with 13 bases between. The length of the CDR3 is 17 residues. Germline-derived CDR1 and CDR2 are KGHSH and LQKENI.

This clone was seen only once. This chain connects TRBV10-3 to TRBJ2-5; D may be TRBD2 (5 bases). Germline CDR1 and CDR2: ENHRY and SYGVKD. V dropped 6 bases and J dropped 4 bases, with 15 bases sitting between them. The CDR3 consists of 14 residues. The CDR3 nucleotides read TGTGCCATCAGCCTTAACAAGGCGGGAGAGACCCAGTACTTC. Translated, it gives CAISLNKAGETQYF.

The chain employs TRBV5-1 and TRBJ2-5, with 11 bases identical to TRBD2. J gave up 3 bases and V 4 bases, and 5 bases lay outside the gene matches. Germline CDR1 and CDR2: SGHRS and YFSETQ. The CDR3 has 15 residues. The CDR3 here is CASSPPTSGEETQYF. CDR3 sequence (DNA): TGCGCCAGCAGCCCCCCGACTAGCGGGGAAGAGACCCAGTACTTC. The variable domain in full, with the rest retrieved from reference TRBV5-1 and TRBJ2-5, is KAGVTQTPRYLIKTRGQQVTLSCSPISGHRSVSWYQQTPGQGLQFLFEYFSETQRNKGNFPGRFSGRQFSNSRSEMNVSTLELGDSALYLCASSPPTSGEETQYFGPGTRLLVL.

V is TRBV4-2 and J is TRBJ1-6, with D tentatively TRBD1 (6 bases). Germline V gene sequence: CDR1 LGHNA, CDR2 YNFKEQ. This CDR3 region has 15 residues. Trimming left V 0 bases short and J 10 bases short, with 13 bases between. The CDR3 protein is CASSQDRDKRSPLHF. The DNA for the CDR3 is TGTGCCAGCAGCCAAGATCGGGACAAACGATCACCCCTCCACTTT.

The genes are TRBV7-9 and TRBJ2-3; 10 nucleotides align to TRBD2. Trimming cost V 2 bases and J 1 base; bases outside gene matches: 6. CDR3 length: 17 residues. From germline, CDR1 is SEHNR and CDR2 FQNEAQ (reference sequence). CDR3 sequence: CASSLLAGAVGTDTQYF. CDR3 DNA sequence: TGTGCCAGCAGCTTACTAGCGGGGGCGGTGGGCACAGATACGCAGTATTTT.

J is TRBJ1-1 and V is TRBV6-5, with D unclear. The V gene lost 2 bases and the J gene lost 1 base, with 8 bases spanning the gap. This CDR3 has 14 residues. The germline gives CDR1 MNHEY, CDR2 SVGAGI. The CDR3 loop reads CASSYSVPNTEAFF. In DNA, the CDR3 is TGTGCCAGCAGTTACAGCGTTCCGAACACTGAAGCTTTCTTT.

The chain has TRBV7-8 and TRBJ2-7; 8 bases agree with TRBD1. The CDR3 sequence is 16 residues long. Germline-derived CDR1 and CDR2 are SGHVS and FQNEAQ. With V trimmed by 1 base and J by 4 bases, 9 bases remained unmatched. The CDR3 reads CASSLGGRDRRYEQYF. CDR3 coding DNA: TGTGCCAGCAGCTTAGGGGGCCGGGACAGGAGGTACGAGCAGTACTTC.

This clone was seen more than once but under ten times. The CDR3 reads CAWRGQGGNQPQHF. The DNA of the CDR3 is TGTGCCTGGAGGGGACAGGGCGGCAATCAGCCCCAGCATTTT. The V and J genes are TRBV30 and TRBJ1-5; 9 bases are shared with TRBD1. This CDR3 spans 14 amino acids. The germline V gene encodes CDR1 GTSNPN and CDR2 SVGIG (reference sequence). The V gene end was trimmed by 3 bases and the J gene end by 2 bases; junction bases not matched to a gene: 2.

This clone was picked up a small number of times. The chain uses TRBV27 and TRBJ2-7; D not certain. CDR3 size: 10 residues. Germline values: CDR1 MNHEY, CDR2 SMNVEV (reference sequence). V was cut by 9 bases and J by 7 bases, with 10 bases left in between. In DNA form, the CDR3 reads TGTGCCAGTCCGAGGTCTGAGCAGTACTTC. Translated: CASPRSEQYF.